Below, 10 T cell receptor beta chains from the same sample are listed, as sequenced in a study of T cells in Graves' hyperthyroidism and ophthalmopathy. Using RNA transcripts as the source, TCR beta CDR3 regions were amplified. In the first-round RT-PCR of the TCR CDR3, the HTBI primer set was used. TCRdb called the multiplex PCR reads again in MiXCR, with one record for every CDR3 protein. This sample has roughly 740,000 distinct CDR3 sequences, with 16% found just once. Sequencing was carried out using blood. The receptors derive from a man aged 18 to 30 with Graves' hyperthyroidism.

The table lists this clonotype with many counts. The chain is built from TRBV28 and TRBJ2-1, with 8 bases aligning to TRBD2. The trim removed 2 bases at V and 9 bases at J, leaving 15 bases unmatched. CDR1 and CDR2 (germline): MDHEN, SYDVKM. This CDR3 is built from 17 residues. This CDR3 reads CASSLLFSTSAGSEQFF. CDR3 nucleotide sequence: TGTGCCAGCAGTTTACTCTTTTCGACTAGCGCCGGGAGTGAGCAGTTCTTC.

This clonotype was detected a few times. The chain combines TRBV18 with TRBJ2-6, with D hard to call. Trimming took 3 bases from V and 4 from J, leaving 7 bases between them. Germline V CDR1 and CDR2: KGHSH, LQKENI. CDR3 length: 14 amino acids. The CDR3 loop is CASSPVGGANVLTF. In DNA form, the CDR3 reads TGTGCCAGCTCACCGGTAGGGGGGGCCAACGTCCTGACTTTC.

This clonotype was seen many times. The chain joins TRBV3-1 to TRBJ2-1, with a weak D call TRBD1 (6 bases). The V and J ends lost 6 bases and 0 bases respectively, with 12 bases between them. The length of the CDR3 is 15 residues. Germline V gene lookup returns CDR1 LGHDT and CDR2 YNNKEL (reference sequence). CDR3 sequence: CASSQGTSSYNEQFF. CDR3 DNA: TGTGCCAGCAGTCAGGGGACAAGCTCCTACAATGAGCAGTTCTTC.

Many counts were recorded for this clonotype. The V gene is TRBV5-1, the J gene TRBJ1-1; D is unclear. CDR1 and CDR2 (germline): SGHRS, YFSETQ. The CDR3 runs 13 residues. Trimming stripped 4 bases from V and 6 bases from J, with 13 bases between. The CDR3 DNA follows: TGCGCCAGCAGCGGCGACGGACTTTCTGAAGCTTTCTTT. This sequence encodes CASSGDGLSEAFF. Variable domain in full (rest from reference TRBV5-1 and TRBJ1-1): KAGVTQTPRYLIKTRGQQVTLSCSPISGHRSVSWYQQTPGQGLQFLFEYFSETQRNKGNFPGRFSGRQFSNSRSEMNVSTLELGDSALYLCASSGDGLSEAFFGQGTRLTVV.

This clonotype has a count of ten or more. This chain links TRBV28 with TRBJ2-1; 10 nucleotides agree with TRBD2. Looked up from germline, CDR1 is MDHEN and CDR2 is SYDVKM. This CDR3 is built from 14 residues. Trimming took 6 bases from V and 2 from J; bases not matched to a gene: 1. CDR3 loop: CASRGLATYNEQFF. The CDR3, as DNA: TGTGCCAGCAGGGGACTAGCGACCTACAATGAGCAGTTCTTC.

The chain couples TRBV6-1 to TRBJ2-1; 7 nucleotides match TRBD1. Germline assignment: CDR1 MNHNS and CDR2 SASEGT. The CDR3 runs 14 residues. V dropped 4 bases and J dropped 6; count of bases not matched to a gene: 6. Here the CDR3 reads CASSGDRVSNEQFF. CDR3 sequence (DNA): TGTGCCAGCAGTGGAGACAGGGTGAGCAATGAGCAGTTCTTC.

A few counts support this clonotype. This chain links TRBV30 with TRBJ2-1, with unresolved D. The V end was cut by 8 bases, the J end by 7 bases, with 18 bases between. CDR3 size: 13 residues. Germline CDR1 and CDR2: GTSNPN and SVGIG (reference sequence). The CDR3 nucleotides read TGTGCCCGAACAACGGAGAACGGTAATGAGCAGTTCTTC. Amino acid sequence: CARTTENGNEQFF.

There are a few counts of this clonotype. This may stem from a read error, because a much larger clone lies one nucleotide away. The chain links TRBV7-9 to TRBJ2-1; 7 bases match TRBD2. The CDR3 loop spans 16 amino acids. Germline values: CDR1 SEHNR, CDR2 FQNEAQ (reference sequence). Trimming removed 5 bases from V and 9 bases from J; junction bases left unmatched: 16. The CDR3 region has the DNA TGTGCCAGCAGCGGAGAGACGGCGGGAGCGGGGAGTGAGCAGTTCTTC. Amino acids: CASSGETAGAGSEQFF.

This clonotype was observed a single time. The genes are TRBV24-1 and TRBJ2-5; 9 nucleotides line up with TRBD2. CDR1 is KGHDR, CDR2 SFDVKD, per germline. J gave up 5 bases and V 4 bases, and 13 bases lay outside the gene matches. This CDR3 has 17 amino acids. The CDR3 is CATSEPASGGRVETQYF. The CDR3 coding sequence is TGTGCCACCAGTGAGCCGGCTTCTGGCGGGAGGGTTGAGACCCAGTACTTC.

This clonotype was seen a few times. This chain connects TRBV2 to TRBJ2-7; 9 bases line up with TRBD1. The germline V gene has CDR1 SNHLY and CDR2 FYNNEI. The J segment lost 2 bases and the V segment lost 10 bases, leaving 3 bases of the junction unmatched. The CDR3 runs to 12 residues. This CDR3 is CATRTGAYEQYF. For the CDR3, the DNA is TGTGCCACACGGACAGGGGCCTACGAGCAGTACTTC.